The rows below give T cell receptor beta chains drawn from one sample of a study of blood T cell repertoires in COVID-19. Profiling relied on immunoSEQ multiplex PCR, and the TCRdb table lists in-frame clones only, not all of them. The sample has about 210,000 clones, 80% seen once. Sequencing used peripheral blood. All receptors come from a man aged 60-69 years with acute or convalescent COVID-19. The CDR3 runs from the conserved cysteine through the conserved F or W. The D gene is left open where the match is weak. Not every row has a clone size; where given, it reads once, few, many or a size class.

d_call: TRBD2; cdr3_length: 17; clone_size: .; j_call: TRBJ2-1; v_call: TRBV7-3; cdr3_aa: CASSLHYRSGDYNEQFF; cdr3_nt: TGTGCCAGCAGCTTACATTACCGTAGCGGGGATTACAATGAGCAGTTCTTC
d_call: TRBD2; cdr3_length: 15; clone_size: .; j_call: TRBJ2-7; v_call: TRBV28; cdr3_aa: CASSHARGAIYEQYF; cdr3_nt: TGTGCCAGCAGTCACGCGCGGGGGGCTATCTACGAGCAGTACTTC
d_call: .; cdr3_length: 15; clone_size: .; j_call: TRBJ1-5; v_call: TRBV28; cdr3_aa: CASSLNLGGLQPQHF; cdr3_nt: TGTGCCAGCAGTCTCAATCTCGGGGGGTTACAGCCCCAGCATTTT
d_call: TRBD1; cdr3_length: 14; clone_size: few; j_call: TRBJ1-2; v_call: TRBV5-1; cdr3_aa: CASSSGQANYGYTF; cdr3_nt: TGCGCCAGCAGCTCGGGACAGGCTAACTATGGCTACACCTTC
d_call: .; cdr3_length: 15; clone_size: few; j_call: TRBJ1-5; v_call: TRBV3-1/TRBV3-2; cdr3_aa: CASSQREISNQPQHF; cdr3_nt: TGTGCCAGCAGCCAAAGAGAGATAAGCAATCAGCCCCAGCATTTT
d_call: .; cdr3_length: 16; clone_size: .; j_call: TRBJ2-1; v_call: TRBV21-1; cdr3_aa: CASSKGPGLSYNEQFF; cdr3_nt: TGTGCCAGCAGCAAAGGACCAGGTCTCTCCTACAATGAGCAGTTCTTC
d_call: TRBD1; cdr3_length: 13; clone_size: .; j_call: TRBJ1-2; v_call: TRBV7-2; cdr3_aa: CASSSTGGYGYTF; cdr3_nt: TGTGCCAGCAGTTCGACAGGGGGCTATGGCTACACCTTC
d_call: TRBD1; cdr3_length: 17; clone_size: .; j_call: TRBJ1-6; v_call: TRBV4-1; cdr3_aa: CASSQERQGYGNSPLHF; cdr3_nt: TGCGCCAGCAGCCAAGAGAGACAGGGGTATGGAAATTCACCCCTCCACTTT
d_call: .; cdr3_length: 15; clone_size: .; j_call: TRBJ2-4; v_call: TRBV4-3; cdr3_aa: CASSQAGGQGDIQYF; cdr3_nt: TGCGCCAGCAGCCAAGCGGGTGGCCAAGGGGACATTCAGTACTTC
d_call: .; cdr3_length: 11; clone_size: .; j_call: TRBJ1-1; v_call: TRBV10-2; cdr3_aa: CASTRGTEAFF; cdr3_nt: TGCGCCAGCACCCGCGGCACTGAAGCTTTCTTT
d_call: TRBD2; cdr3_length: 18; clone_size: .; j_call: TRBJ2-1; v_call: TRBV28; cdr3_aa: CASSLDVLAGRGDPEQFF; cdr3_nt: TGTGCCAGCAGTTTAGACGTCCTAGCGGGAAGGGGGGACCCTGAGCAGTTCTTC
d_call: .; cdr3_length: 13; clone_size: once; j_call: TRBJ2-5; v_call: TRBV5-4; cdr3_aa: CASSLVQGETQYF; cdr3_nt: TGTGCCAGCAGCTTGGTCCAGGGGGAGACCCAGTACTTC
d_call: .; cdr3_length: 14; clone_size: .; j_call: TRBJ2-1; v_call: TRBV7-3; cdr3_aa: CASSSADRPNEQFF; cdr3_nt: TGTGCCAGCAGCTCCGCTGACAGGCCAAATGAGCAGTTCTTC
d_call: .; cdr3_length: 18; clone_size: .; j_call: TRBJ2-7; v_call: TRBV21-1; cdr3_aa: CASSKVGGTGDPVFEQYF; cdr3_nt: TGTGCCAGCAGCAAAGTCGGTGGGACAGGGGACCCCGTTTTCGAGCAGTACTTC
d_call: TRBD1; cdr3_length: 13; clone_size: .; j_call: TRBJ1-2; v_call: TRBV2; cdr3_aa: CASRDSGRSGYTF; cdr3_nt: TGTGCCAGTCGGGACAGTGGGAGGTCTGGCTACACCTTC
d_call: TRBD1; cdr3_length: 15; clone_size: .; j_call: TRBJ2-2; v_call: TRBV6-5; cdr3_aa: CATLRGQANTGELFF; cdr3_nt: TGTGCCACCCTAAGGGGGCAGGCGAACACCGGGGAGCTGTTTTTT
d_call: .; cdr3_length: 16; clone_size: .; j_call: TRBJ2-1; v_call: TRBV25-1; cdr3_aa: CASSDPGASPYNEQFF; cdr3_nt: TGTGCCAGCAGTGACCCAGGGGCTAGCCCCTACAATGAGCAGTTCTTC
d_call: .; cdr3_length: 15; clone_size: .; j_call: TRBJ1-4; v_call: TRBV7-2; cdr3_aa: CASSSQDTPNEKLFF; cdr3_nt: TGTGCCAGCAGCAGCCAGGACACGCCTAATGAAAAACTGTTTTTT
d_call: TRBD1; cdr3_length: 16; clone_size: .; j_call: TRBJ1-1; v_call: TRBV19; cdr3_aa: CASRQAGGKEGTEAFF; cdr3_nt: TGTGCCAGTAGGCAGGCAGGGGGCAAGGAGGGCACTGAAGCTTTCTTT
d_call: TRBD1; cdr3_length: 12; clone_size: .; j_call: TRBJ1-2; v_call: TRBV10-3; cdr3_aa: CAITGQGSGYTF; cdr3_nt: TGTGCCATCACCGGACAGGGGAGTGGCTACACCTTC
d_call: TRBD2; cdr3_length: 15; clone_size: .; j_call: TRBJ2-3; v_call: TRBV6-4; cdr3_aa: CASSTSGGSTDTQYF; cdr3_nt: TGTGCCAGCAGTACCAGCGGGGGAAGCACAGATACGCAGTATTTT
d_call: TRBD1; cdr3_length: 15; clone_size: once; j_call: TRBJ1-2; v_call: TRBV3-1/TRBV3-2; cdr3_aa: CASRIDRVNSYGYTF; cdr3_nt: TGTGCCAGCAGAATAGACAGGGTAAACAGCTATGGCTACACCTTC
d_call: .; cdr3_length: 14; clone_size: .; j_call: TRBJ2-3; v_call: TRBV7-2; cdr3_aa: CASSLAGATDTQYF; cdr3_nt: TGTGCCAGCAGCTTAGCAGGGGCCACAGATACGCAGTATTTT
d_call: .; cdr3_length: 14; clone_size: .; j_call: TRBJ2-7; v_call: TRBV6-5; cdr3_aa: CASSYGGNSYEQYF; cdr3_nt: TGTGCCAGCAGTTACGGGGGGAACTCCTACGAGCAGTACTTC